This T cell receptor beta chain was identified in a study of blood T cells in healthy people across ages. Findings of the study overall: Naive T cell percentage by flow cytometry tracked strongly with beta diversity.

Using a J-beta primer mix together with a sample-barcoded 5' primer, a second PCR was run for roughly 7 to 11 cycles. TCRdb re-called the 5' RACE reads with MiXCR, one entry per CDR3 protein. The table records about 640,000 distinct CDR3 sequences, around two fifths of them present only once. For this clonotype: Its antigen is currently unknown.

CDR3 length: 14 amino acids. Germline V gene sequence: CDR1 SQVTM, CDR2 ANQGSEA. With V trimmed by 7 bases and J by 0 bases, 5 bases remained unmatched. The TCR originated in a man older than 75 in good health. The V gene is TRBV29-1, the J gene TRBJ2-1, with TRBD1 matching 8 bases. Material for sequencing was blood. CDR3 sequence (DNA): TGCAGCGCCCGGGACAGGAGCTCCTACAATGAGCAGTTCTTC. This encodes CSARDRSSYNEQFF.